The sequence of this TCR beta chain was determined in a study of cytomegalovirus exposure and HLA in healthy donors. Across the whole study: Of some 400 genotyped donors, roughly 80% clustered with self-reported Caucasian donors.

The PCR ran on 60 Vbeta and 13 Jbeta primers. Sequenced by immunoSEQ multiplex PCR; TCRdb stores in-frame clones only, minus some. The sample contains some 140,000 clones, roughly 70% of which appear only once. Germline V gene lookup returns CDR1 SGHRS and CDR2 YFSETQ. Trimming pared 2 bases from V and 7 bases from J, leaving 10 bases between. The CDR3 totals 13 residues. The clonotype originates from a human donor in good health. The sequenced material came from PBMCs. The V and J genes are TRBV5-1 and TRBJ2-1; no definite D call. CDR3 in amino acids: CASSFRVKNEQFF. The CDR3, as DNA: TGCGCCAGCAGCTTTCGCGTAAAGAATGAGCAGTTCTTC.